This entry is about one T cell receptor (beta chain). The sample is drawn from a study of blood T cell repertoires in COVID-19. Turning to the study itself: PBMCs, B-cell-depleted T cells, or T cells were the source of the cDNA or gDNA that made up the material.

Assay: immunoSEQ multiplex PCR; the TCRdb copy retains only in-frame clones and omits some. Among about 260,000 clones listed, approximately 90% were seen once. Germline V lookup: CDR1 SGHAT, CDR2 FQNNGV. The CDR3 sequence is 15 residues long. Trimming at V came to 4 bases and at J to 4 bases, leaving 9 bases not matched to a gene. Study members were between about 18 and 95 years old and lived in about two dozen US regions. Sample: PBMCs or T cells enriched from blood (not recorded which). The clonotype originates from a woman in her twenties or thirties with acute COVID-19. The chain couples TRBV11-2 to TRBJ2-5; 7 bases match TRBD2. The CDR3 sequence: CASSSIKREVETQYF. In DNA form, the CDR3 reads TGTGCCAGCAGCTCTATCAAGCGGGAAGTAGAGACCCAGTACTTC.